The entry that follows covers one T cell receptor beta chain sequence. The data were produced by immunoSEQ multiplex PCR, yet TCRdb's version contains in-frame clones alone and is incomplete. Of approximately 260,000 clones in the sample, approximately 82% were seen once. This sample was included in a study of blood T cell repertoires in COVID-19. At the level of the study: In each case, the material was cDNA or gDNA derived from T cells, B-cell-depleted T cells, or PBMCs.

Germline V gene data show CDR1 as SGHRS and CDR2 as YFSETQ. Trimming cost V 2 bases and J 4 bases, with 10 bases left between them. This CDR3 comprises 14 residues. V is TRBV5-1 and J is TRBJ2-1; TRBD1 is a possible D gene (6 bases). This clonotype was obtained from an elderly woman with active or convalescent COVID-19. Sequencing was done on a sample of peripheral blood. The CDR3 is CASSLRTEYNEQFF. CDR3 nucleotides: TGCGCCAGCAGCTTAAGGACAGAATACAATGAGCAGTTCTTC.